This T cell receptor beta chain was found in a study of technical replicates of blood from a handful of donors. CDR1 and CDR2 from the germline V gene are SNHLY and FYNNEI. This CDR3 spans 14 amino acids. The V end lost 8 bases, the J end lost 5 bases, and 15 bases lay between the germline ends. Using immunoSEQ multiplex PCR, the repertoire was profiled, and TCRdb retains in-frame clones only, with some absent. The table has about 83,000 clones, roughly 94% seen once. Input material: T cells isolated from PBMCs. The J gene is TRBJ1-4, the V gene TRBV2; possibly TRBD1 for D (5 bases). The receptor was derived from a human donor in good health. The CDR3 nucleotides read TGTGCCAGCGAGAGACAGTATCTCAATGAAAAACTGTTTTTT. Residues: CASERQYLNEKLFF. Supplemented by reference TRBV2 and TRBJ1-4, the full variable domain reads EPEVTQTPSHQVTQMGQEVILRCVPISNHLYFYWYRQILGQKVEFLVSFYNNEISEKSEIFDDQFSVERPDGSNFTLKIRSTKLEDSAMYFCASERQYLNEKLFFGSGTQLSVL.